This is a list of T cell receptor beta chains from one sample in a study of blood T cell repertoires in COVID-19. Method: immunoSEQ multiplex PCR; TCRdb's copy keeps in-frame clones and lacks some. The profile covers 230,000 or so clones, with about four fifths appearing a single time and around 7.5% taken by the ten largest. The sample comprised peripheral blood. The receptors were gathered from a woman older than 75 with COVID-19, enrolled during active disease. The CDR3 runs from the conserved cysteine through the conserved F or W. D genes are given only for firm matches. Part of the rows lack a size; the others show once, few, many or a class for expanded clones.

d_call | clone_size | j_call | v_call | cdr3_nt | cdr3_aa
. | . | TRBJ2-7 | TRBV9 | TGTGCCAGCAGCGTAGGTGACCCTCGGGTCTACGAGCAGTACTTC | CASSVGDPRVYEQYF
. | . | TRBJ1-1 | TRBV7-2 | TGTGCCAGCAGCCCCGCAGGGTCGATCAAAGTCACTGAAGCTTTCTTT | CASSPAGSIKVTEAFF
. | . | TRBJ1-2 | TRBV3-1/TRBV3-2 | TGTGCCAGCAGCCCGGGGGACTATGGCTACACCTTC | CASSPGDYGYTF
. | . | TRBJ2-7 | TRBV6-5 | TGTGCCAGTAGACGGGGCGGGGCGCGCTACGAGCAGTACTTC | CASRRGGARYEQYF
. | . | TRBJ2-2 | TRBV6-2/TRBV6-3 | TGTGCCAGCAGTTACTCGAATGGTAGGAGGACCGGGGAGCTGTTTTTT | CASSYSNGRRTGELFF
TRBD2 | . | TRBJ2-3 | TRBV3-1/TRBV3-2 | TGTGCCAGCAGCCAAGGACAGCGGGGGGCCAGGGAGAAAGATACGCAGTATTTT | CASSQGQRGAREKDTQYF
. | . | TRBJ2-6 | TRBV6-1 | TGTGCCAGCAGTGAAAGGCAGGAATGGTTCTCTGGGGCCAACGTCCTGACTTTC | CASSERQEWFSGANVLTF
TRBD2 | . | TRBJ2-3 | TRBV2 | TGTGCCAGCACGGGAGGATCAGAGTCTCTGTATTTT | CASTGGSESLYF
TRBD1 | once | TRBJ1-2 | TRBV19 | TGTGCCAGTACCAGGGGGACAGCCACTTATGGCTACACCTTC | CASTRGTATYGYTF
TRBD2 | . | TRBJ2-7 | TRBV7-8 | TGTGCCAGCAGCTCCCCGTACTATCTAGCGGGAGGGCCCGGCGAGCAGTACTTC | CASSSPYYLAGGPGEQYF
TRBD2 | . | TRBJ2-7 | TRBV5-1 | TGCGCCAGCAGCTTTAGCGGGAGAAGGGCCTACGAGCAGTACTTC | CASSFSGRRAYEQYF
TRBD1 | . | TRBJ2-1 | TRBV2 | TGTGCCAGCAGTTCCCCGGGACAGGGGACCTACAATGAGCAGTTCTTC | CASSSPGQGTYNEQFF
. | . | TRBJ1-6 | TRBV6-1 | TGTGCCAGCAGTGAGAGGAGGCTCCTCAGCTCCTATAATTCACCCCTCCACTTT | CASSERRLLSSYNSPLHF
. | . | TRBJ1-1 | TRBV12-3/TRBV12-4 | TGTGCCAGCAGTTTTGCCAGGACTGAAGCTTTCTTT | CASSFARTEAFF
. | . | TRBJ2-1 | TRBV7-2 | TGTGCCAGCAGCTTAGATTACCGGCAGGCGCTCAATGAGCAGTTCTTC | CASSLDYRQALNEQFF
TRBD2 | . | TRBJ2-3 | TRBV29-1 | TGCAGCGTTGCCGGACTAGCGGGACAAGATACGCAGTATTTT | CSVAGLAGQDTQYF
TRBD1 | once | TRBJ2-7 | TRBV28 | TGTGCCAGTGTGCGGGACAGGGGGCGAGAGCAGTACTTC | CASVRDRGREQYF
TRBD1 | . | TRBJ1-1 | TRBV6-5 | TGTGCCAGCAGCCCCGACAGGGGGCCTACTGAAGCTTTCTTT | CASSPDRGPTEAFF
. | . | TRBJ1-3 | TRBV25-1 | TGTGCCAGCAGTGACATTTTCTCTGGAAACACCATATATTTT | CASSDIFSGNTIYF
TRBD1 | few | TRBJ2-2 | TRBV19 | TGTGCCAGTAGTATAGATTCCCGGCAGGGGGCTAGAAAACCCGGGGAGCTGTTTTTT | CASSIDSRQGARKPGELFF
TRBD1 | . | TRBJ1-1 | TRBV5-6 | TGTGCCAGCACGCGGACAGGGCGGAACACTGAAGCTTTCTTT | CASTRTGRNTEAFF
. | . | TRBJ2-3 | TRBV7-3 | TGTGCCAGCAGCTCAAAGCCGATACCACACGGGGATACGCAGTATTTT | CASSSKPIPHGDTQYF
. | . | TRBJ1-1 | TRBV30 | TGTGCCTGGAGTGGAATAAGAGGTGAAGCTTTCTTT | CAWSGIRGEAFF
. | . | TRBJ1-2 | TRBV15 | TGTGCCACCAGCAGGCCCGGGACATACTATGGCTACACCTTC | CATSRPGTYYGYTF
. | . | TRBJ2-3 | TRBV5-6 | TGTGCCAGCAGCTCGAACGATGGTATGGCGTATTTT | CASSSNDGMAYF
TRBD1 | . | TRBJ1-2 | TRBV7-6 | TGTGCCAGCAGCTCAGCCCAGGGGGCTAACTATGGCTACACCTTC | CASSSAQGANYGYTF
TRBD1 | . | TRBJ1-2 | TRBV28 | TGTGCCAGCAGTGGACAGGGTTTTTCTCGTGGCTACACCTTC | CASSGQGFSRGYTF
TRBD2 | . | TRBJ2-1 | TRBV19 | TGTGCCAGTAGTGCCGCCGGGACTAGCGGTTCCAATGAGCAGTTCTTC | CASSAAGTSGSNEQFF
TRBD1 | . | TRBJ2-1 | TRBV24-1 | TGTGCCACCAGTGATCCCGGACAGGGGAGGGACAATGAGCAGTTCTTC | CATSDPGQGRDNEQFF
. | . | TRBJ2-7 | TRBV5-4 | TGTGCCAGCAGCCTGACACAGGGCGAGCAGTACTTC | CASSLTQGEQYF
. | . | TRBJ2-6 | TRBV2 | TGTGCCAGCAGTGAAGCGCTTCCGGGGAAGGCTCTCTCTGGGGCCAACGTCCTGACTTTC | CASSEALPGKALSGANVLTF
. | . | TRBJ2-1 | TRBV7-6 | TGTGCCAGCAGCTTAACTAAAGCCCTCTACAATGAGCAGTTCTTC | CASSLTKALYNEQFF
TRBD1 | . | TRBJ1-5 | TRBV30 | TGTGCCTGGAGCACAGGGGAGCGACAGCCCCAGCATTTT | CAWSTGERQPQHF
. | . | TRBJ2-7 | TRBV3-1/TRBV3-2 | TGTGCCAGCAGCCAAGTCGGATTACGGGGGCAGTACTTC | CASSQVGLRGQYF
TRBD2 | . | TRBJ2-3 | TRBV7-2 | TGTGCCAGCAGCTTACTAGCGGGAGTACCAGATACGCAGTATTTT | CASSLLAGVPDTQYF
. | once | TRBJ2-3 | TRBV2 | TGTGCCAGCAGGACTAGCACAGATACGCAGTATTTT | CASRTSTDTQYF
TRBD1 | . | TRBJ1-6 | TRBV10-2 | TGCGCCAGCAGTGAGGAACAGGGGAATTCACCCCTCCACTTT | CASSEEQGNSPLHF
TRBD1 | . | TRBJ1-1 | TRBV12-3/TRBV12-4 | TGTGCCAGCACCGCCTCGCAGGGGGCCGCTTTCTTT | CASTASQGAAFF
TRBD1 | . | TRBJ2-2 | TRBV2 | TGTGCCAGCAGTGAAGCGCCACAGGGGGCAGGCGGGGAGCTGTTTTTT | CASSEAPQGAGGELFF
TRBD1 | . | TRBJ2-5 | TRBV4-2 | TGTGCCAGCAGCCCGCGGGGACAGGGGGCCTCTGAGACCCAGTACTTC | CASSPRGQGASETQYF
. | . | TRBJ1-5 | TRBV5-5 | TGTGCCAGCAGCTTACAGGGCATGGGGAGCAATCAGCCCCAGCATTTT | CASSLQGMGSNQPQHF
TRBD1 | . | TRBJ1-2 | TRBV6-5 | TGTGCCAGCATAGAGGGACAGACTTGGGGCTACACCTTC | CASIEGQTWGYTF
. | . | TRBJ2-6 | TRBV7-2 | TGTGCCAGCAGCTCATACAGGGTTAGCCAATCTGGGGCCAACGTCCTGACTTTC | CASSSYRVSQSGANVLTF
. | once | TRBJ2-1 | TRBV5-1 | TGCGCCAGCAGCTTAGGCGGGACCGGTATTATTAATGAGCAGTTCTTC | CASSLGGTGIINEQFF
. | . | TRBJ2-5 | TRBV30 | TGTGCCTGGAGTGTTTCAGGCCAAGAGACCCAGTACTTC | CAWSVSGQETQYF
TRBD1 | . | TRBJ1-2 | TRBV2 | TGTGCCAGCAGTGAAGAGACAGGGCCCTATGGCTACACCTTC | CASSEETGPYGYTF
. | . | TRBJ2-7 | TRBV12-2 | TGTGCAAGTCGCCATGGGACAGTTGGCGAGCAGTACTTC | CASRHGTVGEQYF
. | . | TRBJ2-7 | TRBV4-2 | TGTGCCAGCAGCCAAACCTCACAGGGACACGAGCAGTACTTC | CASSQTSQGHEQYF